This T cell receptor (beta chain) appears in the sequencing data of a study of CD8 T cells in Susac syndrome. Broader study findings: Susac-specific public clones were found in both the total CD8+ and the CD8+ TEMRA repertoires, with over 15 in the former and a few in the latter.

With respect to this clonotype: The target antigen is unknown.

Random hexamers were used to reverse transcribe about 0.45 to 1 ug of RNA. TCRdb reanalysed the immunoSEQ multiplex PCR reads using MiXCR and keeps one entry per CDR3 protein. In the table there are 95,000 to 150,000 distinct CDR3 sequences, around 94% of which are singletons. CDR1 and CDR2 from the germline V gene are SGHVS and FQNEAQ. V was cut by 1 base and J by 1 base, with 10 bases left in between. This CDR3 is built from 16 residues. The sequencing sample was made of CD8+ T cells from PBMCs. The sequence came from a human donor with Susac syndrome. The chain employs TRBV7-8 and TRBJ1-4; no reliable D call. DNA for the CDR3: TGTGCCAGCAGCTTAGTGAGAATAGGAACTAATGAAAAACTGTTTTTT. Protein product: CASSLVRIGTNEKLFF. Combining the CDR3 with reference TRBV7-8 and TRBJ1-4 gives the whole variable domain GAGVSQSPRYKVAKRGQDVALRCDPISGHVSLFWYQQALGQGPEFLTYFQNEAQLDKSGLPSDRFFAERPEGSVSTLKIQRTQQEDSAVYLCASSLVRIGTNEKLFFGSGTQLSVL.